The 8 T cell receptor beta chains below were found in one sample sequenced in a study of CD8+ T cells in alopecia areata. Extracted RNA was reverse transcribed into cDNA, the sequencing template. TCRdb's table, derived via immunoSEQ multiplex PCR, lists solely in-frame clones and lacks some. This sample has about 210,000 clones, with 64% found just once. Described treatment: oral pan-JAK inhibitor, 5-10 mg twice daily. Source: CD4+ T cells sorted from blood, taken at week 4, from a patient treated with tofacitinib. The receptors here all came from a human donor with alopecia areata.

This clone turned up a few times. The genes are TRBV7-9 and TRBJ2-7; TRBD1 is a possible D gene (6 bases). The CDR3 is 13 amino acids. Germline loops: CDR1 SEHNR, CDR2 FQNEAQ (reference sequence). Trimming shortened V by 6 bases and J by 4 bases, and 13 bases separated the two germline ends. This chain's CDR3 is CASRQGVSYEQYF. CDR3 sequence (DNA): TGTGCCAGCAGACAGGGAGTTTCGTACGAGCAGTACTTC.

This clone was counted only a few times. This rearrangement joins TRBV4-3 to TRBJ1-6; D is undetermined. The CDR3 has 17 amino acids. V lost 1 base to trimming and J lost 0 bases, with 10 bases between them. Germline V gene lookup returns CDR1 LGHNA and CDR2 YSLEER. DNA of the CDR3: TGCGCCAGCAGCCAAGGTCCGGGGAGCTCCTATAATTCACCCCTCCACTTT. Protein product: CASSQGPGSSYNSPLHF.

The gene calls are TRBV30 and TRBJ2-5; D uncertain. The CDR3 has 12 amino acids. Trimming pared 0 bases from V and 5 bases from J, leaving 7 bases between. Germline-derived CDR1 and CDR2 are GTSNPN and SVGIG (reference sequence). Here the CDR3 DNA reads TGTGCCTGGAGTGTACAAGTTGAGACCCAGTACTTC. Protein: CAWSVQVETQYF.

This chain joins TRBV30 and TRBJ1-2; 9 bases line up with TRBD1. V dropped 3 bases and J dropped 8; count of bases not matched to a gene: 13. Germline loops: CDR1 GTSNPN, CDR2 SVGIG (reference sequence). The length of the CDR3 is 15 residues. This CDR3 reads CAWSGVDRGSAGYTF. The CDR3 DNA is TGTGCCTGGAGCGGAGTGGACAGGGGATCGGCGGGCTACACCTTC.

CDR3 in DNA: TGTGCCACCAGCAGAGGGGGGCCCGGGGAGACCCAGTACTTC. The encoded protein is CATSRGGPGETQYF. This sequence joins TRBV15 and TRBJ2-5, with a possible D match to TRBD1 (6 bases). CDR3 size: 14 residues. CDR1 is LNHNV, CDR2 YYDKDF, per germline (reference sequence). With 1 base removed from V and 5 bases from J, the gap between germline ends came to 11 bases.

The chain uses TRBV4-1 and TRBJ1-5; 7 bases are shared with TRBD1. Germline CDR1 MGHRA, CDR2 YSYEKL. V lost 0 bases to trimming and J lost 3 bases; unmatched junction nucleotides: 14. The CDR3 length is 19 residues. The CDR3 DNA reads TGCGCCAGCAGCCAAGACCCCCGACAGGGACCCATCGTCAATCAGCCCCAGCATTTT. Its translation: CASSQDPRQGPIVNQPQHF.

This clone was found a few times. Within the sample, other DNA sequences also encode this same CDR3. The chain has TRBV27 and TRBJ1-6, with a weak D call TRBD1 (6 bases). Trimming took off 5 bases at V and 9 bases at J, with 14 bases between the two ends. There are 14 residues in the CDR3. Germline values: CDR1 MNHEY, CDR2 SMNVEV (reference sequence). In DNA form, the CDR3 reads TGTGCCAGCAGTAGGCGGGACATTCCTTCACCCCTCCACTTT. Protein: CASSRRDIPSPLHF.

This chain connects TRBV30 to TRBJ2-5; TRBD1 aligns across 7 bases. Losses at the gene ends were 2 bases for V and 11 bases for J; bases not matched to a gene: 8. Germline values: CDR1 GTSNPN, CDR2 SVGIG (reference sequence). The CDR3 has 12 residues. The CDR3 bases are TGTGCCTGGAGTTCAACGACAGGGCCTCAGTACTTC. Protein product: CAWSSTTGPQYF. Based on the CDR3 plus reference TRBV30 and TRBJ2-5, the full variable domain is SQTIHQWPATLVQPVGSPLSLECTVEGTSNPNLYWYRQAAGRGLQLLFYSVGIGQISSEVPQNLSASRPQDRQFILSSKKLLLSDSGFYLCAWSSTTGPQYFGPGTRLLVL.